The 12 T cell receptor beta chains below all came from one sample that was sequenced in a study of CD8+ T cells in alopecia areata. Treatment: oral pan-JAK inhibitor, 5-10 mg twice daily. cDNA prepared by RNA extraction and subsequent reverse transcription served as the template for sequencing. The method was immunoSEQ multiplex PCR; TCRdb's version includes in-frame clones alone and lacks a portion of them. Of a few hundred thousand clones listed, roughly two fifths are singletons. The sample in question was CD4+ T cells sorted from blood, obtained around week 34, from a patient treated with tofacitinib. The receptors originated from a human donor with alopecia areata.

This chain connects TRBV10-3 to TRBJ2-3; the D is unclear. Germline assignment: CDR1 ENHRY and CDR2 SYGVKD. Trimming cost V 2 bases and J 6 bases, with 6 bases left between them. CDR3 length: 12 residues. Here the CDR3 DNA reads TGTGCCATCAGTGAGAAAGGGGATACGCAGTATTTT. This translates into CAISEKGDTQYF.

This chain uses TRBV11-2 with TRBJ1-2; 9 nucleotides line up with TRBD1. This CDR3 is built from 17 residues. Losses at the gene ends were 1 base for V and 4 bases for J; bases not matched to a gene: 10. The V gene's germline CDR1 is SGHAT and CDR2 FQNNGV. This CDR3 is CASSLARRGQGTYGYTF. The DNA for the CDR3 is TGTGCCAGCAGCTTAGCCCGGCGGGGACAGGGTACCTATGGCTACACCTTC.

The gene calls are TRBV2 and TRBJ1-1, with D maybe TRBD1 (5 bases). Per the germline V gene, CDR1 is SNHLY and CDR2 is FYNNEI. The CDR3 covers 14 residues. The V end was cut by 4 bases, the J end by 3 bases, with 12 bases between. The CDR3 region has the DNA TGTGCCAGCAGTGTTCAGGGAGGCGACACTGAAGCTTTCTTT. This gives the protein CASSVQGGDTEAFF.

This clone was seen a few times. This CDR3 reads CASSPPSGPGDTQYF. The DNA of the CDR3 is TGCGCCAGCAGTCCGCCTAGCGGCCCGGGAGATACGCAGTATTTT. The chain links TRBV5-1 to TRBJ2-3; 7 nucleotides match TRBD2. The germline V gene has CDR1 SGHRS and CDR2 YFSETQ. CDR3 length: 15 amino acids. V lost 5 bases to trimming and J lost 5 bases; unmatched junction nucleotides: 11.

The V gene is TRBV23-1, the J gene TRBJ2-3; D may correspond to TRBD1 or TRBD2 (5 bases each). TRBV23-1 is flagged as an ORF with uncertain function. This CDR3 contains 17 residues. The V end lost 5 bases, the J end lost 5 bases, and 23 bases lay between the germline ends. The CDR3, as DNA: TGCGCCAGCAGTGGGGGACCCTTCGGGGATCGGAAAGATACGCAGTATTTT. Its translation: CASSGGPFGDRKDTQYF.

V and J are TRBV11-2 and TRBJ2-2; D gene unclear. V was cut by 2 bases and J by 0 bases, with 10 bases left in between. Germline CDR1 and CDR2: SGHAT and FQNNGV. The CDR3 runs 16 residues. The CDR3 spells CASSLQRSSNTGELFF. CDR3 bases: TGTGCCAGCAGCTTACAGAGGAGTTCGAACACCGGGGAGCTGTTTTTT. Full variable domain (outside the CDR3, taken from reference TRBV11-2 and TRBJ2-2): EAGVAQSPRYKIIEKRQSVAFWCNPISGHATLYWYQQILGQGPKLLIQFQNNGVVDDSQLPKDRFSAERLKGVDSTLKIQPAKLEDSAVYLCASSLQRSSNTGELFFGEGSRLTVL.

CDR3 nucleotides: TGTGCCAGCAGCTTGGAAGGGGGAGAGACCCAGTACTTC. Its protein product is CASSLEGGETQYF. This rearrangement joins TRBV7-3 to TRBJ2-5; a weak D match, TRBD1 (6 bases). The V gene lost 3 bases and the J gene lost 4 bases, with 9 bases spanning the gap. There are 13 residues in the CDR3. Per germline, CDR1 SGHTA and CDR2 FQGTGA.

The J gene is TRBJ1-1, the V gene TRBV29-1; D not certain. The CDR3 sequence is 17 residues long. Trimming shortened V by 4 bases and J by 3 bases, and 24 bases separated the two germline ends. In germline, CDR1 is SQVTM, CDR2 ANQGSEA. CDR3 region: CSVVGRQASPWDTEAFF. The CDR3 bases are TGCAGCGTTGTAGGGCGGCAGGCTTCCCCATGGGACACTGAAGCTTTCTTT.

DNA of the CDR3: TGTGCCAGCAGCGTAGGGTTGGATAGCCAGCCCCAGCATTTT. Amino acids: CASSVGLDSQPQHF. The V gene is TRBV9, the J gene TRBJ1-5; D unclear. The germline V gene encodes CDR1 SGDLS and CDR2 YYNGEE. V was pared by 0 bases and J by 7 bases, with 11 bases between. This CDR3 is built from 14 residues.

The chain employs TRBV29-1 and TRBJ2-3; a possible D gene is TRBD2 (6 bases). V gave up 5 bases and J gave up 2 bases, with 14 bases separating them. There are 14 residues in the CDR3. The V gene's germline CDR1 is SQVTM and CDR2 ANQGSEA. The chain's CDR3 is CSVSPGLSTDTQYF. CDR3 DNA sequence: TGCAGCGTTTCCCCGGGACTTTCCACAGATACGCAGTATTTT.

This chain uses TRBV27 with TRBJ1-5; D remains ambiguous. V lost 8 bases, J lost 3 bases, and 11 bases lay in between. Germline V lookup: CDR1 MNHEY, CDR2 SMNVEV (reference sequence). This CDR3 is 13 amino acids long. The CDR3 loop is CASAPRTNQPQHF. Here the CDR3 DNA reads TGTGCCAGCGCCCCTCGGACCAATCAGCCCCAGCATTTT.

This sequence joins TRBV28 and TRBJ2-2; D not certain. The germline V and J ends were trimmed by 5 bases and 5 bases, with 6 bases remaining between them. The germline CDR1 and CDR2 sequences are MDHEN and SYDVKM. The CDR3 runs 12 residues. The CDR3 nucleotides read TGTGCCAGCAGTGTTCAAACCGGGGAGCTGTTTTTT. Protein sequence: CASSVQTGELFF.